This TCR beta chain was captured by sequencing in a study of cytomegalovirus exposure and HLA in healthy donors. For this clone: Its antigen is undetermined.

The PCR contained 60 Vbeta and 13 Jbeta primers. TCRdb's copy holds only in-frame clones and misses some; the assay was immunoSEQ multiplex PCR. The sample lists 110,000 or so clones; 67% were seen once. Germline assignment: CDR1 SGHNT and CDR2 YYREEE (reference sequence). This CDR3 is 13 amino acids long. V was clipped by 2 bases and J by 4 bases, with 9 bases between them. Points from the study as a whole: An analysis was carried out at a later point. It showed that HLA-associated TCR beta chains were more clonally expanded than equally common non-associated chains.

The clonotype originates from a man younger than 30 in good health and CMV-seropositive. Sequencing used PBMCs. The V and J genes are TRBV5-4 and TRBJ2-5; the D gene is possibly TRBD1 (6 bases). DNA for the CDR3: TGTGCCAGCAGCTTCTTCAGGGGAGAGACCCAGTACTTC. This translates into CASSFFRGETQYF. The variable domain in full, completed from reference TRBV5-4 and TRBJ2-5, reads ETGVTQSPTHLIKTRGQQVTLRCSSQSGHNTVSWYQQALGQGPQFIFQYYREEENGRGNFPPRFSGLQFPNYSSELNVNALELDDSALYLCASSFFRGETQYFGPGTRLLVL.